This TCR beta chain was sequenced in a study of T cells in Graves' hyperthyroidism and ophthalmopathy. Study-wide findings and caveats: Blood also carried most thyroid clonotypes expanded above 0.001.

The V gene end was trimmed by 1 base and the J gene end by 10 bases; junction bases not matched to a gene: 29. This CDR3 has 22 residues. CDR1 and CDR2 from the germline V gene are KGHDR and SFDVKD. A note on this clonotype: Its antigen is as yet unknown.

Using RNA transcripts as the source, TCR beta CDR3 regions were amplified. An initial round of RT-PCR targeting the TCR CDR3 relied on the HTBI primer set. TCRdb re-called the multiplex PCR reads through MiXCR, storing one row per CDR3 protein. The sample shows roughly 420,000 distinct CDR3 sequences, about a sixth of them seen only once. The sample comprised blood. This sequence was found in a woman between 18 and 29 years old with Graves' hyperthyroidism. V usage is TRBV24-1 and J usage is TRBJ2-1, with TRBD2 identical over 8 bases. The CDR3 coding sequence is TGTGCCACCAGTGATTTAAAAAACAGGGCCCACGCACGGGGGGGTCCCCTCGGCGAGCAGTTCTTC. Translation: CATSDLKNRAHARGGPLGEQFF.